This TCR beta chain was recovered during a study of beta chain features in type 1 diabetes. Study at large: Patients looked much like healthy donors when it came to age, gender and cell yields.

The study, taken as a whole, reports: Naive, central memory and Treg TCRB repertoires appeared more alike in patients than in healthy donors. In all four CD4+ subsets, TCRB CDR3 length was significantly, moderately reduced in type 1 diabetes.

Expressed TCRB transcripts were sequenced because the isolated RNA had all been reverse transcribed beforehand. Several million reads were obtained on average from naive, central memory and regulatory T cell samples. Repertoires were generated with immunoSEQ multiplex PCR, while TCRdb's copy carries only in-frame clones and drops some. The table lists 600,000 to 700,000 clones, 12% of them singletons. The CDR3 is 15 residues long. Germline V gene sequence: CDR1 SGHRS, CDR2 YFSETQ. The V gene lost 5 bases and the J gene lost 0 bases, with 12 bases spanning the gap. In regard to this clone: As yet, its antigen is unknown.

This clonotype originated in a man between 25 and 39 years old with type 1 diabetes. V is TRBV5-1 and J is TRBJ2-1, with a weak D call TRBD1 (6 bases). What was sequenced was naive CD4+ T cells from blood. The CDR3 protein is CASRGQMSSYNEQFF. CDR3 nucleotides: TGCGCCAGCAGAGGACAGATGAGCTCCTACAATGAGCAGTTCTTC.